This T cell receptor beta chain is from a study of CD8+CD57+ T cells in acquired aplastic anemia. This clonotype was recorded many times. TCR beta VDJ combinations and CDR3 sequences were profiled from genomic DNA. TCRdb independently ran MiXCR on the reads; one entry per CDR3 protein. This table holds 300,000 or so distinct CDR3 sequences, 45% to 65% found once. Trimming removed 3 bases from V and 0 bases from J, with 15 bases in between. CDR1 is SGHAT, CDR2 FQNNGV, per germline. CDR3 length: 17 residues. Patients who underwent sequencing had shown CD8+CD57+ cell expansion by flow cytometry. This TCR was sampled from a human donor with aplastic anemia. The sequencing input was sorted CD4+, CD8+, or CD8+CD57+ T cells (not recorded which) from PBMCs. The chain is built from TRBV11-2 and TRBJ1-5; D is unresolved. This chain's CDR3 is CASSLFQKAYSNQPQHF. The CDR3 DNA follows: TGTGCCAGCAGCTTGTTTCAAAAGGCGTATAGCAATCAGCCCCAGCATTTT.